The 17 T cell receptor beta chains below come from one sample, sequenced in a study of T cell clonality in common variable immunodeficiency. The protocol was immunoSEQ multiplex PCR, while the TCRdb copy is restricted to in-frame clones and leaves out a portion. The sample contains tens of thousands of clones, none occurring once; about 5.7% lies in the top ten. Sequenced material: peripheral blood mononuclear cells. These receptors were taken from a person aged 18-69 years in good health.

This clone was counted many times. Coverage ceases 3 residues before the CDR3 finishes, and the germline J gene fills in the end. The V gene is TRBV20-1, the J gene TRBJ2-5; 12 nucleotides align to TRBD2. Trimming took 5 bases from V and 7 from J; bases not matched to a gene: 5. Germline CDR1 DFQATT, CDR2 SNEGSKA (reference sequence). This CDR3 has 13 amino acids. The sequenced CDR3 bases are TGCAGTGCTTTGACTAGCGGGAGCGGGACC. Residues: CSALTSGSGT. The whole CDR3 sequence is CSALTSGSGTQYF.

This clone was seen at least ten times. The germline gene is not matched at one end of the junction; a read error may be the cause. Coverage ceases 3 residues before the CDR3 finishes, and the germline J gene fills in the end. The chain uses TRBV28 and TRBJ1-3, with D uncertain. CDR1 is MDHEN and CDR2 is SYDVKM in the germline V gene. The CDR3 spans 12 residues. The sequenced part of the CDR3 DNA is TGTGCCAGCAGCAACTCTCGAAACACC. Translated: CASSNSRNT. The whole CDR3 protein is CASSNSRNTIYF.

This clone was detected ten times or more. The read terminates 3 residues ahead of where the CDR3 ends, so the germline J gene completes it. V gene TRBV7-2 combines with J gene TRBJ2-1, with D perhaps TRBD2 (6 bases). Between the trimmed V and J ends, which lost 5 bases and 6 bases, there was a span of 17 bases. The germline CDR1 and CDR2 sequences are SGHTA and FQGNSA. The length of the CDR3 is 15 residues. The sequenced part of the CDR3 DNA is TGTGCCAGCAGCATAGGGAGTGGGGGGTTCAATGAG. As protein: CASSIGSGGFNE. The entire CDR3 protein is CASSIGSGGFNEQFF.

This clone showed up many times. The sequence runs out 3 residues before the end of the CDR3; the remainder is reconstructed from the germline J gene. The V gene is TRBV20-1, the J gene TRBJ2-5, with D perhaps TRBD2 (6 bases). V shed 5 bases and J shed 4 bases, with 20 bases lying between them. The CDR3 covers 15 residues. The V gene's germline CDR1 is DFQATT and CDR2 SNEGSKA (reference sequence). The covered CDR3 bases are TGCAGTGCTTTGCGGTTGAGGGGAGGAGGAGAGACC. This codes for CSALRLRGGGET. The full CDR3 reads CSALRLRGGGETQYF.

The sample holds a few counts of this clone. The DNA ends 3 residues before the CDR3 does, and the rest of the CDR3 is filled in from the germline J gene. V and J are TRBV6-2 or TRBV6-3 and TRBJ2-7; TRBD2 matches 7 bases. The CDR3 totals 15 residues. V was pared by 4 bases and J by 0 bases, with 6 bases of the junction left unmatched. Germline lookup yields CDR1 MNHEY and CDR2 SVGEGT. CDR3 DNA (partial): TGTGCCAGCAGTTTACAAAGCGGGGTCTCCTACGAG. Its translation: CASSLQSGVSYE. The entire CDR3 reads CASSLQSGVSYEQYF.

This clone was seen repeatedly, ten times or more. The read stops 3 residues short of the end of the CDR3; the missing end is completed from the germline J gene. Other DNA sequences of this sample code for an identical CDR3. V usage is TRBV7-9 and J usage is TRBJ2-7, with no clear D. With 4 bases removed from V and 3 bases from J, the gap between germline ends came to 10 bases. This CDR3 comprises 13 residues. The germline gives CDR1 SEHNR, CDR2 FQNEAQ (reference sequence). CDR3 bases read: TGTGCCAGCAGCTCGCCCCCCGGCTACGAG. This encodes CASSSPPGYE. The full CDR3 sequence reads CASSSPPGYEQYF.

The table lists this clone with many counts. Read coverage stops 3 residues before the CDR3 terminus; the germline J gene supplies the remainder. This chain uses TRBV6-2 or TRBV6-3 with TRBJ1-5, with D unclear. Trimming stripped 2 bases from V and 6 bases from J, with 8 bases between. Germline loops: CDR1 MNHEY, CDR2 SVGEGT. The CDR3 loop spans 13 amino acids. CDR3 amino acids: CASSYPPSQPQHF. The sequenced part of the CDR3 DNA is TGTGCCAGCAGTTACCCCCCGTCTCAGCCC.

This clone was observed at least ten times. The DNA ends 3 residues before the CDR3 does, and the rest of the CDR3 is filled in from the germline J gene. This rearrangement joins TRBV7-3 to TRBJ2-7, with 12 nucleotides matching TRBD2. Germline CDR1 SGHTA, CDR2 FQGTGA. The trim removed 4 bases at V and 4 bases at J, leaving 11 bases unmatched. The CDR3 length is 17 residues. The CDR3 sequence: CASSSETSGSFQYEQYF. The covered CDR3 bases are TGTGCCAGCAGCTCTGAGACTAGCGGGAGTTTCCAATACGAG.

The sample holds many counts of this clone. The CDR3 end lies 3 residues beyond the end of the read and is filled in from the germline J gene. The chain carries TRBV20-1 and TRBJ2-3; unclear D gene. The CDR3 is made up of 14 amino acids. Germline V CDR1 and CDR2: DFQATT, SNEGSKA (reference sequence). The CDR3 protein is CSARDGPMRVAQYF. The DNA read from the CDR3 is TGCAGTGCTAGAGATGGGCCCATGCGAGTTGCG.

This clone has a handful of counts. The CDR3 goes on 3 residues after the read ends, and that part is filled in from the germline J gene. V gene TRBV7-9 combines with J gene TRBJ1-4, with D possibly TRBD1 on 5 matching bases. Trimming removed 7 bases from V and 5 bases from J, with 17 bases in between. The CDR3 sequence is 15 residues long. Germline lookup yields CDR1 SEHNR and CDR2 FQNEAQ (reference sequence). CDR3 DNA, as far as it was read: TGTGCCAGCACCCTTCGGCGGGGCACAAATGAAAAA. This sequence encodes CASTLRRGTNEK. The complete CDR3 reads CASTLRRGTNEKLFF.

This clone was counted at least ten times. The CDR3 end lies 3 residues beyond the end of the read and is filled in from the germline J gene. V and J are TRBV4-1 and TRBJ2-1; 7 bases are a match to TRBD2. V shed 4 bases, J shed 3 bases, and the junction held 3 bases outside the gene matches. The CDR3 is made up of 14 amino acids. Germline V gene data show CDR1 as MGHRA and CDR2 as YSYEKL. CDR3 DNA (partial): TGCGCCAGCAGCCTCCGGGACTACTACAATGAG. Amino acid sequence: CASSLRDYYNE. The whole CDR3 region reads CASSLRDYYNEQFF.

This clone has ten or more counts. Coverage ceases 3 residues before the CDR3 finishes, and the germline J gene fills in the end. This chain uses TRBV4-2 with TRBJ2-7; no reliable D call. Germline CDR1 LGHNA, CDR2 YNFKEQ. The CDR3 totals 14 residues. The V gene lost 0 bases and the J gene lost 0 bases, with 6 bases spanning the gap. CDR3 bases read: TGTGCCAGCAGCCAAGATCCTTCCTCCTACGAG. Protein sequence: CASSQDPSSYE. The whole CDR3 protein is CASSQDPSSYEQYF.

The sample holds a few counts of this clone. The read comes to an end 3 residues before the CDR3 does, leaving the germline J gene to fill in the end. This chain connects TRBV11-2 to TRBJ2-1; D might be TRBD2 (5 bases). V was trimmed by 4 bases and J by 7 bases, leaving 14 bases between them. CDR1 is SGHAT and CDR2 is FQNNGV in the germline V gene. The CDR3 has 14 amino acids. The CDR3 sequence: CASSSAGLVNEQFF. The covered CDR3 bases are TGTGCCAGCAGCTCCGCGGGTCTGGTGAATGAG.

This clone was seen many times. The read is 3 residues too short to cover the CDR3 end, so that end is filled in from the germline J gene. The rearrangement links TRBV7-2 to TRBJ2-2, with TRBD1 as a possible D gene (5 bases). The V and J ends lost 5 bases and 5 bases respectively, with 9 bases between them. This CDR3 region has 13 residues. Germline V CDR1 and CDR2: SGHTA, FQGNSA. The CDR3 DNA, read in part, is TGTGCCAGCAGCGCTCAGGGAACCGGGGAG. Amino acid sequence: CASSAQGTGE. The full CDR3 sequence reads CASSAQGTGELFF.

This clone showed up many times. The CDR3 bases that were read are TGCGCCAGCAGCTTGGCAGGGACCTCCCTAGGGGGTGATGGC. Its translation: CASSLAGTSLGGDG. The CDR3, in full, reads CASSLAGTSLGGDGYTF. The chain uses TRBV5-1 and TRBJ1-2; tentative D call: TRBD1 (6 bases). Coverage ceases 3 residues before the CDR3 finishes, and the germline J gene fills in the end. V was trimmed by 0 bases and J by 6 bases, leaving 21 bases between them. This CDR3 region has 17 residues. CDR1 is SGHRS, CDR2 YFSETQ, per germline.

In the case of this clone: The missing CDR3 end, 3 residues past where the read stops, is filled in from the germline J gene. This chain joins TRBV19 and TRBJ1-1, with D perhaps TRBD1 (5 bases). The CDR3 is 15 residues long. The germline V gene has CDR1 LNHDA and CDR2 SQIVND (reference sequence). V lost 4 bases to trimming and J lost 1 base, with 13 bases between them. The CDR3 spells CASSRGRAPNTEAFF. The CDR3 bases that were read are TGTGCCAGTAGTAGGGGCAGGGCCCCGAACACTGAA.

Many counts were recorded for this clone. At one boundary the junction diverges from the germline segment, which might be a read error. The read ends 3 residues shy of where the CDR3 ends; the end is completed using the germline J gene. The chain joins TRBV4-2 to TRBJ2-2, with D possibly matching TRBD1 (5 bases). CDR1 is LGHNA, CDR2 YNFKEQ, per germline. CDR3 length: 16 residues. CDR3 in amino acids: CASSRQPRGFRGELFF. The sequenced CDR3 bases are TGCGCCAGCAGCCGCCAACCAAGGGGTTTCAGGGGGGAG.